One and the same sample provided the 17 T cell receptor beta chains below, sequenced in a study of CD8 T cells in Susac syndrome. Reverse transcription of about 0.45 to 1 ug RNA was performed with random hexamers. TCRdb redid the calling of the immunoSEQ multiplex PCR reads with MiXCR, one entry per CDR3 protein. This sample has roughly 150,000 distinct CDR3 sequences, with approximately 93% found just once. Source material: CD8+ T cells from PBMCs. Receptors were obtained from a human donor with multiple sclerosis.

Comments on this clonotype: The missing conserved phenylalanine or tryptophan at the end of this CDR3 makes a read error likely. The V call is TRBV15, the J call TRBJ2-2; D perhaps matches TRBD2 (5 bases). Germline lookup yields CDR1 LNHNV and CDR2 YYDKDF (reference sequence). The CDR3 is 15 residues long. V gave up 3 bases and J gave up 3 bases, with 11 bases separating them. Here the CDR3 DNA reads TGTGCCACCAGCAGCAAGGCGAGGGACACCGGGGAGCTGTTTTCT. Its protein product is CATSSKARDTGELFS.

The V gene is TRBV4-2, the J gene TRBJ2-5, with 8 bases aligning to TRBD2. With 4 bases clipped from V and 4 bases from J, the junction kept 8 bases outside the gene matches. This CDR3 has 15 residues. Germline lookup yields CDR1 LGHNA and CDR2 YNFKEQ. The CDR3 DNA follows: TGTGCCAGCAGCCTCAAGCGGGGGCACGGAGAGACCCAGTACTTC. It encodes CASSLKRGHGETQYF.

The V and J genes are TRBV14 and TRBJ1-1; weak D call: TRBD1 (5 bases). Looked up from germline, CDR1 is SGHDN and CDR2 is FVKESK. The length of the CDR3 is 14 residues. The V end lost 4 bases, the J end lost 10 bases, and 19 bases lay between the germline ends. CDR3 region: CASSPRARDHGAFF. Written as DNA, the CDR3 is TGTGCCAGCAGCCCTCGGGCCAGGGATCATGGAGCTTTCTTT.

The chain uses TRBV21-1 and TRBJ2-5. TRBV21-1 is marked as a pseudogene. This CDR3 is 13 amino acids long. In DNA form, the CDR3 reads TGTGCCAGCAGCAAAGACGAGAAACAGACCCAGTACTTC. As protein: CASSKDEKQTQYF.

The genes are TRBV7-9 and TRBJ2-5; weak D call: TRBD2 (7 bases). Trimming pared 4 bases from V and 7 bases from J, leaving 22 bases between. The germline gives CDR1 SEHNR, CDR2 FQNEAQ (reference sequence). CDR3 length: 16 residues. CDR3 amino acids: CASSSPSGGGPGTQYF. CDR3 sequence (DNA): TGTGCCAGCAGCTCCCCTAGTGGCGGGGGCCCAGGGACCCAGTACTTC.

The chain is built from TRBV5-4 and TRBJ1-6; TRBD1 matches at 12 bases. V dropped 8 bases and J dropped 8; count of bases not matched to a gene: 11. The CDR3 is 16 amino acids. The germline CDR1 and CDR2 sequences are SGHNT and YYREEE (reference sequence). CDR3 nucleotide sequence: TGTGCCAGTTGGGACAGGGGGCTCGGTTATTATTCACCCCTCCACTTT. This sequence encodes CASWDRGLGYYSPLHF.

V gene TRBV27 combines with J gene TRBJ2-7; possibly TRBD2 for D (6 bases). Trimming shortened V by 5 bases and J by 0 bases, and 17 bases separated the two germline ends. This CDR3 is built from 16 residues. Germline V gene lookup returns CDR1 MNHEY and CDR2 SMNVEV (reference sequence). The CDR3 DNA reads as TGTGCCAGCAGTCCAATCGGGACGGGAGCCTCCTACGAGCAGTACTTC. It yields the protein CASSPIGTGASYEQYF.

Turning to this clonotype: One end of the junction does not line up with germline, which may come from a read error. J is TRBJ1-2 and V is TRBV30, with D unresolved. This CDR3 is built from 12 residues. CDR1 and CDR2 (germline): GTSNPN, SVGIG (reference sequence). The CDR3 nucleotides read TGTGCCGGGAGCTCCCTGGGCTATGGCTACACCTTC. This sequence encodes CAGSSLGYGYTF.

V and J are TRBV6-5 and TRBJ1-1, with D perhaps matching TRBD1 (5 bases). Trimming removed 0 bases at V and 4 bases at J, with 6 bases between. Germline V CDR1 and CDR2: MNHEY, SVGAGI. This CDR3 is built from 13 residues. This chain's CDR3 is CASSYSRGTEAFF. CDR3 in DNA: TGTGCCAGCAGTTACTCGAGGGGCACTGAAGCTTTCTTT.

CDR3 sequence: CASSLRGQGGHPTEAFF. CDR3 nucleotide sequence: TGTGCCAGCAGTCTAAGGGGACAGGGAGGGCACCCGACTGAAGCTTTCTTT. This sequence joins TRBV27 and TRBJ1-1; 9 bases match TRBD1. Germline V gives CDR1 MNHEY, CDR2 SMNVEV (reference sequence). V trimming: 5 bases; J trimming: 5 bases; junction bases outside the gene matches: 15. The CDR3 is 17 residues long.

This chain joins TRBV20-1 and TRBJ1-3, with 7 bases matching TRBD1. This CDR3 spans 14 amino acids. V shed 3 bases, J shed 4 bases, and the junction held 6 bases outside the gene matches. Germline CDR1 is DFQATT and CDR2 is SNEGSKA (reference sequence). The CDR3: CSASDREHGNTIYF. CDR3 nucleotide sequence: TGCAGTGCTAGCGACAGGGAGCACGGAAACACCATATATTTT.

The chain carries TRBV4-1 and TRBJ2-3; 8 bases are shared with TRBD1. CDR3 length: 16 amino acids. CDR1 and CDR2 (germline): MGHRA, YSYEKL. Trimming at V came to 5 bases and at J to 6 bases, leaving 13 bases not matched to a gene. Here the CDR3 DNA reads TGCGCCAGCAGCTCGCGGGCAGGGGGCGCCTTGGATACGCAGTATTTT. Translation: CASSSRAGGALDTQYF.

The rearrangement joins TRBV7-9 to TRBJ1-2; tentatively, D is TRBD1 (6 bases). The CDR3 is made up of 13 amino acids. Germline V gene sequence: CDR1 SEHNR, CDR2 FQNEAQ (reference sequence). Trimming took 5 bases from V and 7 from J, leaving 14 bases between them. CDR3 amino acids: CASSPGEVFGYTF. The CDR3 coding sequence is TGTGCCAGCAGCCCAGGGGAGGTATTTGGCTACACCTTC.

V and J are TRBV20-1 and TRBJ2-5, with unresolved D. The CDR3 runs 9 residues. The V end was cut by 3 bases, the J end by 5 bases, with 1 base between. The V gene's germline CDR1 is DFQATT and CDR2 SNEGSKA (reference sequence). CDR3 bases: TGCAGTGCTAGCGAGACCCAGTACTTC. This gives the protein CSASETQYF.

This chain connects TRBV29-1 to TRBJ1-2; D is uncertain. V lost 7 bases to trimming and J lost 8 bases, with 20 bases between them. The CDR3 has 13 amino acids. Germline V CDR1 and CDR2: SQVTM, ANQGSEA. The CDR3 nucleotides are TGCAGCGCTGAGGCAGGCGTTTCTGGAGGCTACACCTTC. It yields the protein CSAEAGVSGGYTF.

The V gene is TRBV7-9, the J gene TRBJ1-2; TRBD1 aligns across 7 bases. Germline-derived CDR1 and CDR2 are SEHNR and FQNEAQ (reference sequence). CDR3 length: 13 amino acids. V was clipped by 1 base and J by 8 bases; unmatched bases: 4. DNA for the CDR3: TGTGCCAGCAGCTTAGTTGACAGGGAGGGCTACACCTTC. Protein: CASSLVDREGYTF.

CDR3 residues: CASSVRDSVGWELFF. For the CDR3, the DNA is TGTGCCAGCAGCGTCCGGGACAGTGTTGGTTGGGAGCTGTTTTTT. The chain employs TRBV7-9 and TRBJ2-2; 7 bases are a match to TRBD1. After removal of 5 bases from V and 9 bases from J, the junction contained 12 bases not matched to a gene. The CDR3 length is 15 residues. Germline V gene data show CDR1 as SEHNR and CDR2 as FQNEAQ (reference sequence).